Listed below are T cell receptor beta chains from one sample, sequenced in a study of T cell changes during pregnancy in multiple sclerosis. Some clones are missing from TCRdb's copy, which holds only in-frame ones; the method was immunoSEQ multiplex PCR. This table holds tens of thousands of clones, around 92% found once. The material was peripheral blood, obtained after pregnancy. The receptors come from a female donor with multiple sclerosis, enrolled in a pregnancy study. Each CDR3 is given with its conserved first and last residue. D genes are given only for firm matches. Only part of the rows carry a size: once, few, many, or a class if the clone is expanded.

D gene	V gene	J gene	clone size	CDR3 DNA	CDR3 protein
-	TRBV7-7	TRBJ1-6	few	TGTGCTAGCAGTCCAGCAGCGAATTCACCCCTCCACTTT	CASSPAANSPLHF
-	TRBV6-5	TRBJ1-2	-	TGTGCCAGCAGTTACGATCGGAACAGCAACTATGGCTACACCTTC	CASSYDRNSNYGYTF
-	TRBV25-1	TRBJ1-2	-	TGTGCCAGCAGTGAGAGTGGACAGAACTATGGCTACACCTTC	CASSESGQNYGYTF
TRBD2	TRBV5-1	TRBJ2-7	-	TGCGCCAGCAGCGTAACCGGGGGGTTTTACTACGAGCAGTACTTC	CASSVTGGFYYEQYF
-	TRBV30	TRBJ2-5	-	TGTGCCTGGTCTTCGGAGACCCAGTACTTC	CAWSSETQYF
-	TRBV7-2	TRBJ1-2	-	TGTGCCAGCAGCTTTCGGGTTAACTATGGCTACACCTTC	CASSFRVNYGYTF
-	TRBV2	TRBJ2-1	-	TGTGCCAGCAGTCCCCGCCGGGGTAGGGACAATGAGCAGTTCTTC	CASSPRRGRDNEQFF
-	TRBV5-5	TRBJ2-6	-	TGTGCCAGCAGCCCGGGGGTTTTCTCTGGGGCCAACGTCCTGACTTTC	CASSPGVFSGANVLTF
-	TRBV7-8	TRBJ1-2	-	TGTGCCAGCAGCCCGACAAGAGTTGGGCCGATTGGCTACACCTTC	CASSPTRVGPIGYTF
TRBD1	TRBV10-3	TRBJ2-7	-	TGTGCCACCGGACAGGGGGCCTACGAGCAGTACTTC	CATGQGAYEQYF
-	TRBV11-2	TRBJ2-7	-	TGTGCCAGCAGGTGGAAGGACAGCGCGGGCTACGAGCAGTACTTC	CASRWKDSAGYEQYF
TRBD1	TRBV6-4	TRBJ1-1	-	TGTGCCAGCAGGGAACAGGGGCTGAACACTGAAGCTTTCTTT	CASREQGLNTEAFF
-	TRBV11-2	TRBJ1-1	-	TGTGCCAGCAGCTTAGTAGTCGAAGCTTTCTTT	CASSLVVEAFF
-	TRBV29-1	TRBJ2-2	-	TGCAGCGGACAAGGCTGGGCCGGGGAGCTGTTTTTT	CSGQGWAGELFF
TRBD1	TRBV28	TRBJ1-4	-	TGTGCCAGCAAATCCGGCCAGGGGGGTGAAAAACTGTTTTTT	CASKSGQGGEKLFF
TRBD1	TRBV27	TRBJ1-2	once	TGTGCCAGCAGACCCGGGACAGGGCGGGACTACACCTTC	CASRPGTGRDYTF
-	TRBV30	TRBJ2-1	-	TGTGCCTGGAGTAATATGGCAGAGCAGTTCTTC	CAWSNMAEQFF
TRBD1	TRBV7-9	TRBJ1-2	-	TGTGCCAGCAGTCAAACACAGGGGAGCGGTGGCTACACCTTC	CASSQTQGSGGYTF
-	TRBV5-5	TRBJ2-7	-	TGTGCCAGCAGCTTGGAGTGGGGGCCAGGGTCCCCCTACGAGCAGTACTTC	CASSLEWGPGSPYEQYF
-	TRBV29-1	TRBJ2-7	-	TGCAGCGTTGCAAATCCAGGGGGGTACGAGCAGTACTTC	CSVANPGGYEQYF
-	TRBV11-3	TRBJ2-3	-	TGTGCCAGCAGCTTCCGAGGGGATACGCAGTATTTT	CASSFRGDTQYF
TRBD1	TRBV6-5	TRBJ2-1	once	TGTGCCAGCAGTTACTCCCGGACAGGGAAGGAGCAGTTCTTC	CASSYSRTGKEQFF
-	TRBV7-2	TRBJ2-5	-	TGTGCCAGCAGCTTAAGACGGCTAGCGCTGCAAGAGACCCAGTACTTC	CASSLRRLALQETQYF
-	TRBV13	TRBJ2-1	-	TGTGCCAGCAGCTTGAGTTTGACACAATACAATGAGCAGTTCTTC	CASSLSLTQYNEQFF
-	TRBV19	TRBJ1-3	-	TGTGCCAGTAGGTGGTTAGCTGGAAACACCATATATTTT	CASRWLAGNTIYF
TRBD2	TRBV4-3	TRBJ2-7	-	TGCGCCAGCAGCCAAGTAGCCATAGCGGGGGGGAACTACGAGCAGTACTTC	CASSQVAIAGGNYEQYF
TRBD1	TRBV18	TRBJ2-5	-	TGTGCCAGCTCACCAGGCAGGGGGCTACAAGAGACCCAGTACTTC	CASSPGRGLQETQYF
-	TRBV5-6	TRBJ1-4	-	TGTGCCAGCAGCTTGGTTAGACGGAGTAATGAAAAACTGTTTTTT	CASSLVRRSNEKLFF
TRBD1	TRBV9	TRBJ2-7	-	TGTGCCAGCAGCCCAGAGGGGACAGCGTACGAGCAGTACTTC	CASSPEGTAYEQYF
-	TRBV6-1	TRBJ2-7	-	TGTGCCAGCAGTTCACTCTACGAGCAGTACTTC	CASSSLYEQYF
TRBD2	TRBV7-2	TRBJ2-1	once	TGTGCCAGCAGCTCGACTAGCGGGGGGGCCCACAATGAGCAGTTCTTC	CASSSTSGGAHNEQFF
TRBD1	TRBV18	TRBJ1-2	-	TGTGCCAGCTCCCCCGGACAGGGGGGCTACACCTTC	CASSPGQGGYTF
-	TRBV19	TRBJ2-5	-	TGTGCCAGTAGTAGCCAGGGTGGTGTCGCGCTCCAGACCCAGTACTTC	CASSSQGGVALQTQYF
-	TRBV7-9	TRBJ2-3	-	TGTGCCAGCAGCTTATACGAGGAAGATACGCAGTATTTT	CASSLYEEDTQYF
-	TRBV9	TRBJ2-7	-	TGTGCCAGCAGCCCCCGGGGGCGGAGCGGGGATTACGAGCAGTACTTC	CASSPRGRSGDYEQYF
-	TRBV7-2	TRBJ1-1	-	TGTGCCAGCAGCACAGGGAACCCGAACACTGAAGCTTTCTTT	CASSTGNPNTEAFF